Listed below are T cell receptor beta chains from one sample, sequenced in a study of cytomegalovirus exposure and HLA in healthy donors. Produced via immunoSEQ multiplex PCR; TCRdb's table is partial and in-frame only. The table has around 100,000 clones, about 59% seen once. Specimen: PBMCs. Receptor source: a man aged 25-40 years in good health and CMV-seropositive. The CDR3 runs from the conserved cysteine through the conserved F or W. Fields, in order: CDR3 protein, CDR3 DNA, clone size, V gene, D gene, J gene. D genes are given only for firm matches. Clone size, where shown, is once, few, many, or a class for clones that have expanded.

CDR3aa: CASSHRTPGSSLYEQYF
CDR3nt: TGTGCCAGCAGCCACCGTACCCCAGGGTCGAGCCTCTACGAGCAGTACTTC
abundance: -
v_gene: TRBV7-9
d_gene: -
j_gene: TRBJ2-7

CDR3aa: CASSHTTENIQYF
CDR3nt: TGCGCCAGCAGCCATACTACCGAAAACATTCAGTACTTC
abundance: -
v_gene: TRBV5-1
d_gene: -
j_gene: TRBJ2-4

CDR3aa: CSVEEFTSGGETQYF
CDR3nt: TGCAGCGTTGAAGAGTTTACTAGCGGGGGCGAGACCCAGTACTTC
abundance: once
v_gene: TRBV29-1
d_gene: TRBD2
j_gene: TRBJ2-5

CDR3aa: CASSDSRLAGGSSYEQYF
CDR3nt: TGTGCCAGCAGTGACTCGAGACTAGCGGGGGGGAGCTCCTACGAGCAGTACTTC
abundance: few
v_gene: TRBV6-4
d_gene: TRBD2
j_gene: TRBJ2-7

CDR3aa: CATGGTTSGRSPLHF
CDR3nt: TGTGCCACTGGAGGGACCACAAGCGGTCGGTCACCCCTCCACTTT
abundance: few
v_gene: TRBV19
d_gene: -
j_gene: TRBJ1-6

CDR3aa: CASSAQGGGAGDTQYF
CDR3nt: TGCGCCAGCAGCGCCCAGGGCGGGGGGGCTGGAGATACGCAGTATTTT
abundance: -
v_gene: TRBV5-1
d_gene: TRBD2
j_gene: TRBJ2-3

CDR3aa: CASALGGNTEAFF
CDR3nt: TGTGCCAGCGCTCTCGGGGGGAACACTGAAGCTTTCTTT
abundance: -
v_gene: TRBV27
d_gene: -
j_gene: TRBJ1-1

CDR3aa: CASSQGQGARGYTF
CDR3nt: TGTGCCAGCAGTCAGGGACAGGGGGCTCGGGGCTACACCTTC
abundance: once
v_gene: TRBV6-5
d_gene: TRBD1
j_gene: TRBJ1-2

CDR3aa: CASSQDVRTEAFF
CDR3nt: TGCGCCAGCAGCCAAGATGTCCGGACTGAAGCTTTCTTT
abundance: few
v_gene: TRBV4-1
d_gene: -
j_gene: TRBJ1-1

CDR3aa: CASSSENTEAFF
CDR3nt: TGCGCCAGCAGCTCAGAAAACACTGAAGCTTTCTTT
abundance: -
v_gene: TRBV5-1
d_gene: -
j_gene: TRBJ1-1

CDR3aa: CSVAGQGNTEAFF
CDR3nt: TGCAGCGTTGCGGGACAGGGGAACACTGAAGCTTTCTTT
abundance: -
v_gene: TRBV29-1
d_gene: TRBD1
j_gene: TRBJ1-1

CDR3aa: CASSLPGGPGTDTQYF
CDR3nt: TGTGCCAGCAGCTTACCGGGGGGCCCAGGGACAGATACGCAGTATTTT
abundance: -
v_gene: TRBV7-3
d_gene: -
j_gene: TRBJ2-3

CDR3aa: CASSSPQGAKNIQYF
CDR3nt: TGTGCCAGCAGTTCGCCACAGGGGGCCAAAAACATTCAGTACTTC
abundance: -
v_gene: TRBV27
d_gene: TRBD1
j_gene: TRBJ2-4

CDR3aa: CASTLPGTGPSTQYF
CDR3nt: TGTGCCAGCACCCTCCCCGGGACAGGGCCATCGACCCAGTACTTC
abundance: few
v_gene: TRBV5-6
d_gene: TRBD1
j_gene: TRBJ2-5

CDR3aa: CASSLGTGGDEQFF
CDR3nt: TGCGCCAGCAGCTTGGGGACAGGGGGTGATGAGCAGTTCTTC
abundance: -
v_gene: TRBV5-1
d_gene: TRBD1
j_gene: TRBJ2-1

CDR3aa: CASSPQTVPPGAQYF
CDR3nt: TGTGCCAGCTCACCACAGACAGTCCCTCCAGGGGCCCAGTACTTC
abundance: -
v_gene: TRBV18
d_gene: -
j_gene: TRBJ2-5